This T cell receptor (beta chain) derives from a study of response to subunit inactivated influenza vaccine. Study-level results: The authors suggested that few new T cells are recruited per seasonal influenza vaccination.

This clonotype was seen many times. What it binds is unknown. This CDR3 has 13 residues. The germline V gene encodes CDR1 DFQATT and CDR2 SNEGSKA (reference sequence). Trimming shortened V by 4 bases and J by 2 bases, and 11 bases separated the two germline ends. TCRdb called the RT-PCR reads again in MiXCR, with one record for every CDR3 protein. The sample includes fewer than 400,000 distinct CDR3 sequences, about a fifth of them seen just once. Sample: PBMCs from blood, taken less than 22 months after vaccination. The TCR was taken from a man aged 50 to 69 who received an inactivated influenza vaccine. V usage is TRBV20-1 and J usage is TRBJ1-1; D is unclear. The CDR3 reads CSAIQPLNTEAFF. CDR3 coding DNA: TGCAGTGCTATTCAGCCATTAAACACTGAAGCTTTCTTT.